These T cell receptor beta chains were read from a single sample in a study of T cell responses to AZD1222 COVID-19 vaccine. Clones were sequenced by immunoSEQ multiplex PCR, and TCRdb holds only the in-frame ones, with some missing. The sample lists about 130,000 clones; roughly 90% were seen once. The sample in question was peripheral blood, obtained 28 days after the second AZD1222 dose. The receptors stem from an adult who received the AZD1222 COVID-19 vaccine. CDR3s include the opening cysteine and the closing phenylalanine or tryptophan. A D gene is named only where the DNA matches it firmly. Not all rows give a size; the values are once, few, many and, for expanded clones, a class.

TRBJ1-1	NA	TRBV5-1	15	NA	CASSLPGHSDTEAFF	TGCGCCAGCAGCCTACCGGGACATTCGGACACTGAAGCTTTCTTT
TRBJ2-2	NA	TRBV19	11	NA	CASTDDGGLFF	TGTGCCAGTACCGACGACGGGGGGCTGTTTTTT
TRBJ2-3	NA	TRBV18	12	NA	CASSPGEDTQYF	TGTGCCAGCTCACCCGGAGAAGATACGCAGTATTTT
TRBJ1-1	NA	TRBV28	14	NA	CASSPLGTLAEAFF	TGTGCCAGCAGTCCTCTTGGGACCCTGGCTGAAGCTTTCTTT
TRBJ1-5	NA	TRBV18	16	TRBD1	CASSPRTGGNNQPQHF	TGTGCCAGCTCACCCAGGACAGGGGGAAACAATCAGCCCCAGCATTTT
TRBJ1-6	NA	TRBV9	14	NA	CASSVTRSNSPLHF	TGTGCCAGCAGCGTCACCAGGAGTAATTCACCCCTCCACTTT
TRBJ2-2	NA	TRBV7-3	15	TRBD1	CASSKTGADTGELFF	TGTGCCAGCAGCAAGACAGGGGCCGACACCGGGGAGCTGTTTTTT
TRBJ2-2	once	TRBV4-3	16	TRBD2	CASSQSGLAQTGELFF	TGCGCCAGCAGCCAATCGGGACTAGCGCAAACCGGGGAGCTGTTTTTT
TRBJ2-3	NA	TRBV12-5	17	NA	CASGLVVGPPGGDTQYF	TGTGCTAGTGGTTTGGTAGTGGGACCCCCCGGTGGAGATACGCAGTATTTT
TRBJ1-6	NA	TRBV19	15	NA	CASSAAAGSNSPLHF	TGTGCCAGTAGTGCCGCCGCGGGTAGTAATTCACCCCTCCACTTT
TRBJ1-4	NA	TRBV7-3	17	NA	CASSLNDSRMKNEKLFF	TGTGCCAGCAGCTTAAATGACTCCAGAATGAAGAATGAAAAACTGTTTTTT
TRBJ1-4	NA	TRBV5-1	17	TRBD1	CASSLGDRGRHGEKLFF	TGCGCCAGCAGCCTGGGGGACAGGGGGCGCCATGGTGAAAAACTGTTTTTT
TRBJ2-5	NA	TRBV5-5	13	NA	CASSLGRQETQYF	TGTGCCAGCAGCTTGGGTAGACAAGAGACCCAGTACTTC
TRBJ2-7	NA	TRBV28	14	TRBD1	CASSSQGDTYEQYF	TGTGCCAGCAGTTCTCAGGGGGATACCTACGAGCAGTACTTC
TRBJ2-1	NA	TRBV7-2	15	NA	CASSLQQGSYNEQFF	TGTGCCAGCAGCTTACAGCAAGGGTCCTACAATGAGCAGTTCTTC
TRBJ2-1	NA	TRBV7-2	16	TRBD2	CASSPRLAGGYNEQFF	TGTGCCAGCAGCCCCCGACTAGCGGGAGGGTACAATGAGCAGTTCTTC
TRBJ2-5	NA	TRBV9	11	NA	CASSVGQTQYF	TGTGCCAGCAGCGTCGGACAGACCCAGTACTTC
TRBJ1-5	NA	TRBV9	15	NA	CASSVSGDGNQPQHF	TGTGCCAGCAGCGTATCAGGGGATGGCAATCAGCCCCAGCATTTT